The 25 T cell receptor beta chains listed next were all sequenced from one sample in a study of T-cell memory formation after mild COVID-19 (dated by TCRdb to about 2021). Library generation was performed with 5' RACE. The instrument given in TCRdb is Illumina NovaSeq 6000. In TCRdb, the public reads were trimmed at Q25 with fastp and aligned with MiXCR, with productive beta chains retained. Identical CDR3 proteins give one entry, which carries the most common genes and DNA. Here the sample has about 500,000 distinct CDR3 sequences; roughly 21% occur a single time. Together, the top ten hold roughly an eighth of the sample. The material sequenced was PBMCs or a T cell subset sorted from them (not recorded which). The receptors were sampled from an adult woman who had mild COVID-19 (a few samples of this study predate the infection). The sample titles of this study are shuffled in the database, so cell type and time point are left out; the donor was told from shared clones.

This clonotype was seen more than once but under ten times. The genes are TRBV10-3 and TRBJ2-7; 10 bases map to TRBD1. Losses at the gene ends were 6 bases for V and 5 bases for J; bases not matched to a gene: 7. Germline lookup yields CDR1 ENHRY and CDR2 SYGVKD. This CDR3 has 14 residues. CDR3 amino acids: CAISRTGGKDEQYF. Written as DNA, the CDR3 is TGTGCCATCAGCCGGACAGGGGGAAAAGACGAGCAGTACTTC.

The rearrangement uses TRBV3-1 and TRBJ1-1; the D gene is possibly TRBD1 (6 bases). The CDR3 covers 15 residues. The germline V gene encodes CDR1 LGHDT and CDR2 YNNKEL (reference sequence). The V end lost 2 bases, the J end lost 3 bases, and 13 bases lay between the germline ends. The DNA for the CDR3 is TGTGCCAGCAGCCAATTGGGGGCCGCGGACACTGAAGCTTTCTTT. Translated, it gives CASSQLGAADTEAFF. Full variable domain (rest looked up from reference TRBV3-1 and TRBJ1-1): DTAVSQTPKYLVTQMGNDKSIKCEQNLGHDTMYWYKQDSKKFLKIMFSYNNKELIINETVPNRFSPKSPDKAHLNLHINSLELGDSAVYFCASSQLGAADTEAFFGQGTRLTVV.

The sample holds a few counts of this clonotype. The chain recombines TRBV12-3 or TRBV12-4 with TRBJ2-5; weak D call: TRBD2 (6 bases). The CDR3 totals 12 residues. The V gene lost 6 bases and the J gene lost 7 bases, with 12 bases spanning the gap. CDR3 in DNA: TGTGCCAGCAGGGGGGGTCTGGCGACCCAGTACTTC. The encoded protein is CASRGGLATQYF.

This clonotype was recorded a few times. The chain joins TRBV6-2 or TRBV6-3 to TRBJ2-7; D unclear. Germline V lookup: CDR1 MNHEY, CDR2 SVGEGT. Trimming took off 2 bases at V and 3 bases at J, with 8 bases between the two ends. The CDR3 spans 13 residues. The CDR3 DNA follows: TGTGCCAGCAGTTACGGCGGCTTCTACGAGCAGTACTTC. It specifies CASSYGGFYEQYF.

The chain joins TRBV7-6 to TRBJ2-3; D is undetermined. This CDR3 is 16 amino acids long. The V end lost 5 bases, the J end lost 1 base, and 16 bases lay between the germline ends. Germline assignment: CDR1 SGHVS and CDR2 FNYEAQ. The CDR3 coding sequence is TGTGCCAGCAGCCAGAGTGGTCTAAGCGGCACAGATACGCAGTATTTT. Translating it yields CASSQSGLSGTDTQYF.

The V gene is TRBV12-3 or TRBV12-4, the J gene TRBJ1-5, with 7 bases lining up with TRBD1. V shed 6 bases and J 2 bases; nucleotides not matched to a gene: 7. The length of the CDR3 is 15 residues. The CDR3 loop is CASSLNRGGNQPQHF. Here the CDR3 DNA reads TGTGCCAGCAGCTTAAACAGGGGTGGCAATCAGCCCCAGCATTTT.

This clonotype was found a few times. The chain is built from TRBV20-1 and TRBJ1-5; TRBD1 is a possible D gene (6 bases). V lost 2 bases and J lost 2, with 10 bases in between. The CDR3 consists of 14 residues. From germline, CDR1 is DFQATT and CDR2 SNEGSKA (reference sequence). The DNA of the CDR3 is TGCAGTGCTAGAACAGGGATTGGCAATCAGCCCCAGCATTTT. Its protein product is CSARTGIGNQPQHF.

The rearrangement joins TRBV23-1 to TRBJ2-2; D gene ambiguous. TRBV23-1 is annotated as an ORF whose role is uncertain. Trimming took off 3 bases at V and 0 bases at J, with 17 bases between the two ends. This CDR3 is 18 amino acids long. As DNA, the CDR3 is TGCGCCAGCAGTCAGTGTCGGGTCGGCAGCACGAACACCGGGGAGCTGTTTTTT. Its protein product is CASSQCRVGSTNTGELFF.

This clonotype was observed a handful of times. The chain combines TRBV4-3 with TRBJ1-4; 8 bases fit TRBD1. The CDR3 sequence is 19 residues long. The trim removed 0 bases at V and 8 bases at J, leaving 17 bases unmatched. Looked up from germline, CDR1 is LGHNA and CDR2 is YSLEER. In DNA form, the CDR3 reads TGCGCCAGCAGCCAAGATCGGGCAGGGGGCGCATTGAATAAAGAAAAACTGTTTTTT. As protein: CASSQDRAGGALNKEKLFF.

The rearrangement links TRBV30 to TRBJ1-2; D is ambiguous. V lost 0 bases, J lost 5 bases, and 16 bases lay in between. The germline CDR1 and CDR2 sequences are GTSNPN and SVGIG (reference sequence). The CDR3 runs 15 residues. The chain's CDR3 is CAWSVRKIQGYGYTF. Written as DNA, the CDR3 is TGTGCCTGGAGTGTCCGTAAGATTCAAGGATATGGCTACACCTTC. Full variable domain (outside the CDR3, taken from reference TRBV30 and TRBJ1-2): SQTIHQWPATLVQPVGSPLSLECTVEGTSNPNLYWYRQAAGRGLQLLFYSVGIGQISSEVPQNLSASRPQDRQFILSSKKLLLSDSGFYLCAWSVRKIQGYGYTFGSGTRLTVV.

This chain uses TRBV30 with TRBJ2-7; 9 bases match TRBD2. This CDR3 is 14 amino acids long. Trimming cost V 0 bases and J 1 base; bases outside gene matches: 1. Germline V gives CDR1 GTSNPN, CDR2 SVGIG (reference sequence). CDR3 region: CAWSVSGGSYEQYF. The CDR3 nucleotides read TGTGCCTGGAGTGTTAGCGGGGGTTCCTACGAGCAGTACTTC. Complete variable domain (other parts from reference TRBV30 and TRBJ2-7): SQTIHQWPATLVQPVGSPLSLECTVEGTSNPNLYWYRQAAGRGLQLLFYSVGIGQISSEVPQNLSASRPQDRQFILSSKKLLLSDSGFYLCAWSVSGGSYEQYFGPGTRLTVT.

This clonotype was counted only a few times. The V gene is TRBV29-1, the J gene TRBJ1-2, with 9 bases matching TRBD1. This CDR3 region has 16 residues. J lost 0 bases, V lost 5 bases, and 10 bases had no gene match. The germline CDR1 and CDR2 sequences are SQVTM and ANQGSEA. DNA of the CDR3: TGCAGCGTTCAGGAAGACAGGGGGAGGCCTAACTATGGCTACACCTTC. This gives the protein CSVQEDRGRPNYGYTF.

This clonotype has only a few counts. J is TRBJ1-2 and V is TRBV6-5; 12 bases map to TRBD1. The CDR3 is 15 amino acids. The V gene end was trimmed by 6 bases and the J gene end by 7 bases; junction bases not matched to a gene: 9. Germline V gives CDR1 MNHEY, CDR2 SVGAGI. CDR3 bases: TGTGCCAGCAGAGGACAAGGGACAGGGGGCTCTGGCTACACCTTC. It codes for CASRGQGTGGSGYTF.

The chain couples TRBV12-3 or TRBV12-4 to TRBJ1-1; no clear D. The CDR3 is made up of 12 amino acids. V lost 6 bases and J 11 bases, leaving 16 bases between the germline ends. DNA of the CDR3: TGTGCCAGCAGCTCGGGAGCCCCGCGGGCTTTCTTT. Amino acids: CASSSGAPRAFF.

The table lists this clonotype with a few counts. The chain joins TRBV3-1 to TRBJ2-1; D remains ambiguous. Germline V gives CDR1 LGHDT, CDR2 YNNKEL (reference sequence). The CDR3 covers 16 residues. V shed 0 bases and J shed 0 bases, with 9 bases lying between them. The DNA of the CDR3 is TGTGCCAGCAGCCAAGACGGTAGGACCTCCTACAATGAGCAGTTCTTC. The encoded protein is CASSQDGRTSYNEQFF.

This clonotype was observed once. V usage is TRBV29-1 and J usage is TRBJ2-1, with a possible D match to TRBD1 (5 bases). The CDR3 spans 14 residues. V dropped 6 bases and J dropped 7 bases, with 19 bases sitting between them. Germline lookup yields CDR1 SQVTM and CDR2 ANQGSEA. The CDR3 reads CSVYGLPSGNEQFF. The CDR3 region has the DNA TGCAGCGTGTACGGGCTTCCCTCAGGGAATGAGCAGTTCTTC.

The chain is built from TRBV29-1 and TRBJ2-3, with 7 bases that match TRBD2. This CDR3 comprises 14 residues. Trimming cost V 7 bases and J 5 bases; bases outside gene matches: 12. The germline V gene encodes CDR1 SQVTM and CDR2 ANQGSEA. CDR3 residues: CSAIIGRVGDTQYF. In DNA, the CDR3 is TGCAGCGCGATAATTGGGAGGGTTGGAGATACGCAGTATTTT.

This clonotype was observed a few times. The gene calls are TRBV10-3 and TRBJ2-3; 8 bases map to TRBD2. Germline assignment: CDR1 ENHRY and CDR2 SYGVKD. V trimming: 2 bases; J trimming: 5 bases; junction bases outside the gene matches: 9. The CDR3 consists of 16 residues. The CDR3 sequence is CAISEGASGFRDTQYF. CDR3 DNA: TGTGCCATCAGTGAGGGTGCTAGCGGGTTCCGAGATACGCAGTATTTT.

V is TRBV29-1 and J is TRBJ2-7; 9 nucleotides align to TRBD1. CDR3 length: 12 residues. Trimming removed 7 bases from V and 5 bases from J; junction bases left unmatched: 6. CDR1 SQVTM and CDR2 ANQGSEA come from the germline V gene. The CDR3 spells CSARGTGNEQYF. The CDR3 DNA follows: TGCAGCGCCCGAGGGACAGGGAACGAGCAGTACTTC.

There are many counts of this clonotype. V usage is TRBV20-1 and J usage is TRBJ1-5; D uncertain. The CDR3 has 12 amino acids. The germline V gene encodes CDR1 DFQATT and CDR2 SNEGSKA (reference sequence). Trimming removed 2 bases at V and 1 base at J, with 3 bases between. CDR3 region: CSARQSNQPQHF. The CDR3 bases are TGCAGTGCTAGACAGAGCAATCAGCCCCAGCATTTT.

This chain uses TRBV6-2 or TRBV6-3 with TRBJ2-3; possible D gene TRBD2, 6 bases. Germline V gene data show CDR1 as MNHEY and CDR2 as SVGEGT. The CDR3 extends over 16 amino acids. Between the trimmed V and J ends, which lost 0 bases and 5 bases, there was a span of 15 bases. CDR3 residues: CASSYSRRELEDTQYF. CDR3 coding DNA: TGTGCCAGCAGTTACTCGAGACGGGAGCTGGAAGATACGCAGTATTTT.

The chain has TRBV12-3 or TRBV12-4 and TRBJ2-7; D may be TRBD1 or TRBD2 (5 bases each). V dropped 6 bases and J dropped 3 bases, with 12 bases sitting between them. The CDR3 is 13 residues long. In DNA, the CDR3 is TGTGCCAGCAGGCGGGCAGGGCTCTACGAGCAGTACTTC. It is translated as CASRRAGLYEQYF.

The chain employs TRBV3-1 and TRBJ2-1; the D is unclear. Trimming left V 1 base short and J 7 bases short, with 5 bases between. Germline CDR1 is LGHDT and CDR2 is YNNKEL (reference sequence). This CDR3 contains 12 residues. CDR3 protein: CASSQGKNEQFF. The DNA of the CDR3 is TGTGCCAGCAGCCAAGGCAAGAATGAGCAGTTCTTC.

This chain connects TRBV15 to TRBJ2-5; weak D call: TRBD1 (5 bases). Trimming took off 0 bases at V and 6 bases at J, with 14 bases between the two ends. CDR3 length equals 15 residues. Germline V gives CDR1 LNHNV, CDR2 YYDKDF (reference sequence). CDR3 coding DNA: TGTGCCACCAGCAGAGAGGGAAGGGCAGGGCAGACCCAGTACTTC. Residues: CATSREGRAGQTQYF.

The chain has TRBV9 and TRBJ2-3; D not certain. CDR1 is SGDLS and CDR2 is YYNGEE in the germline V gene. CDR3 length: 12 residues. V lost 3 bases and J lost 5, with 7 bases in between. CDR3 in DNA: TGTGCCAGCAGCGCCCGACTAGATACGCAGTATTTT. Translated, it gives CASSARLDTQYF.